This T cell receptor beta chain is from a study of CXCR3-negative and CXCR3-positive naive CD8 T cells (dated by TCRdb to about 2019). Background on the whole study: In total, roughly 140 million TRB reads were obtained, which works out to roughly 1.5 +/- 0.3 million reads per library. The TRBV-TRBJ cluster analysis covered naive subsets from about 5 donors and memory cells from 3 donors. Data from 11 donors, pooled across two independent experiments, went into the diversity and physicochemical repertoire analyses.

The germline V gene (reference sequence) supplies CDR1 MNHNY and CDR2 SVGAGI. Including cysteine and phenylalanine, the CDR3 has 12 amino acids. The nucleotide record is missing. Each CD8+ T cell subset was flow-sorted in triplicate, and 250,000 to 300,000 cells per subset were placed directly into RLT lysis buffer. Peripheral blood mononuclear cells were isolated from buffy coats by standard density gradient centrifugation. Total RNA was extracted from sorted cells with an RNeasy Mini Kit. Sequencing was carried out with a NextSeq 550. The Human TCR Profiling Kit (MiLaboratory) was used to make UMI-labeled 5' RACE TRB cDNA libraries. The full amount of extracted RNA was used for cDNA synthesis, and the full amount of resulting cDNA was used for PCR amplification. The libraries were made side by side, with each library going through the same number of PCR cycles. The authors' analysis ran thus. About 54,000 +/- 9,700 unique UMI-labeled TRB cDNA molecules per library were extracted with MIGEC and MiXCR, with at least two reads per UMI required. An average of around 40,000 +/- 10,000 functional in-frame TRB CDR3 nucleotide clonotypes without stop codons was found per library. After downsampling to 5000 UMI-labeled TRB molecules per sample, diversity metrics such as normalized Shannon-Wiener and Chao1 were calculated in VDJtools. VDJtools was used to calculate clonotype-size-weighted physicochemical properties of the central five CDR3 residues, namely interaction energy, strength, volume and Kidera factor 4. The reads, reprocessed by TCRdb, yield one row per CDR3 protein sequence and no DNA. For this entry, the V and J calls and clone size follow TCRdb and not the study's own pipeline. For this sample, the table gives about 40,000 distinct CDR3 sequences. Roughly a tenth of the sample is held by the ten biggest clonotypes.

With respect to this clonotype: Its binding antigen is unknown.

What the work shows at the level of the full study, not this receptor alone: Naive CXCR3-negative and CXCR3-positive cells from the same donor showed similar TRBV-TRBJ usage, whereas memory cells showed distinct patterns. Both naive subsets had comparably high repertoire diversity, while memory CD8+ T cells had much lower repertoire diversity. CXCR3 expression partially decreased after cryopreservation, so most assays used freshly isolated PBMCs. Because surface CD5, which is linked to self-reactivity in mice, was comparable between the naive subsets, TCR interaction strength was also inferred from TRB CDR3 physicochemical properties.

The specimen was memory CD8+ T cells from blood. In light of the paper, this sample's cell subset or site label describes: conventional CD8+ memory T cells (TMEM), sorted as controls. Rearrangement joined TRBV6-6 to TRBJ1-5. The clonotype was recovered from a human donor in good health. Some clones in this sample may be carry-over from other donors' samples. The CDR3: CASSYPAQPQHF.